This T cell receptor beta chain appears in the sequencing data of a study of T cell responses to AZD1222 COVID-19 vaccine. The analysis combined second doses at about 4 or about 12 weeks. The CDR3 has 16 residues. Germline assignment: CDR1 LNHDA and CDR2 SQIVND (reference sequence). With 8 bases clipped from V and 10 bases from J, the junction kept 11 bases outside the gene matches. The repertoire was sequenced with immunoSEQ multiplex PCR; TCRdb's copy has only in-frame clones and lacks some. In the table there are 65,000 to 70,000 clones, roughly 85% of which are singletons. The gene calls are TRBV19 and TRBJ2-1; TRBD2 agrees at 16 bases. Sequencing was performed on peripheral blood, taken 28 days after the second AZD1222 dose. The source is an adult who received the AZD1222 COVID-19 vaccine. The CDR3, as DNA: TGTGCCAGTCGGATCCCGGGACTAGCGGGGGGGCAGGAGCAGTTCTTC. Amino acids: CASRIPGLAGGQEQFF. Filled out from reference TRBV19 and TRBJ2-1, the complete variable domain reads DGGITQSPKYLFRKEGQNVTLSCEQNLNHDAMYWYRQDPGQGLRLIYYSQIVNDFQKGDIAEGYSVSREKKESFPLTVTSAQKNPTAFYLCASRIPGLAGGQEQFFGPGTRLTVL.